Detailed here is one T cell receptor (beta chain). Germline V gives CDR1 SGHNT, CDR2 YENEEA. The CDR3 spans 15 residues. After removal of 2 bases from V and 3 bases from J, the junction contained 4 bases not matched to a gene. The record originates from a study of blood T cell repertoires in COVID-19. Profiling relied on immunoSEQ multiplex PCR, and the TCRdb table lists in-frame clones only, not all of them. The sample yields 100,000 to 150,000 clones, around 70% seen once. The receptor's source is a man aged 60 to 69 with acute or convalescent COVID-19. The sequencing input was peripheral blood. V is TRBV11-3 and J is TRBJ2-3; TRBD2 aligns across 8 bases. The CDR3 DNA is TGTGCCAGCAGCTTAACTAGCGGAAGAACAGATACGCAGTATTTT. Residues: CASSLTSGRTDTQYF. The entire variable domain, with the rest obtained from reference TRBV11-3 and TRBJ2-3, is as follows: EAGVVQSPRYKIIEKKQPVAFWCNPISGHNTLYWYLQNLGQGPELLIRYENEEAVDDSQLPKDRFSAERLKGVDSTLKIQPAELGDSAVYLCASSLTSGRTDTQYFGPGTRLTVL.